Here is one TCR beta chain with its context. Its antigen is undetermined. A read error may be the cause here, since a much bigger clone is one base away. In this cohort, patients with other autoimmune diseases, uncontrolled infections, pregnancy or lactation were excluded. The record originates from a study of Graves' ophthalmopathy and Graves' hyperthyroidism. This CDR3 has 14 amino acids. Trimming left V 8 bases short and J 4 bases short, with 14 bases between. Germline CDR1 and CDR2: LNHDA and SQIVND (reference sequence). For repertoire sequencing, the TCR beta CDR3 regions were amplified from RNA transcripts. An opening RT-PCR round employed HTBI primers and preceded a second-round multiplex PCR. TCRdb re-called the multiplex PCR reads with MiXCR, one entry per CDR3 protein. The sample includes over a million distinct CDR3 sequences, around a third of them seen just once. Points from the study as a whole: In separating ophthalmopathy from stable hyperthyroidism, a 13-signature model achieved about 90% sensitivity and around 80% specificity.

Sample: peripheral blood or thyroid tissue (not recorded which). This rearrangement joins TRBV19 to TRBJ2-2; maybe TRBD1 (6 bases). The sequence was collected from an adult man with Graves' hyperthyroidism. CDR3: CASGTTGITGELFF. CDR3 DNA sequence: TGTGCCAGTGGAACTACAGGGATCACCGGGGAGCTGTTTTTT.